This T cell receptor (beta chain) was recorded in a study of blood T cell repertoires in COVID-19. Across the whole study: COVID-19 samples, acute and convalescent, were from the United States, Italy and Spain.

Concerning this clone itself: One junction end does not reproduce the germline sequence, and a read error may be involved.

The CDR3 is 13 residues long. Germline V CDR1 and CDR2: LGHDT, YNNKEL (reference sequence). The repertoire was sequenced with immunoSEQ multiplex PCR; TCRdb's copy has only in-frame clones and lacks some. The table has roughly 100,000 clones, about 85% seen once. V usage is TRBV3-1 (or the pseudogene TRBV3-2) and J usage is TRBJ2-4; perhaps TRBD1 as D (6 bases). The sequenced material came from peripheral blood. The sequence was obtained from a man aged 45-60 years with acute or convalescent COVID-19. CDR3 sequence (DNA): TGTGCCAGCAGCCCAAATCCGTTGGACAGTGTAAGGTTC. This codes for CASSPNPLDSVRF.